The TCR beta chain described here comes from a study of T-cell memory formation after mild COVID-19 (dated by TCRdb to about 2021). Concerning the study at large: TCR sequence clusters from the two donors were found to be largely donor specific. In a couple of donors, T-cell clones that expanded and contracted after mild COVID-19 were tracked by sequencing TCRalpha and TCRbeta repertoires over time. Two young, previously healthy adult volunteers, one female and one male, were included in the cohort. Here is what the overall study found, with its caveats: Some responding clones were detected in pre-infection memory, which suggested that pre-existing cross-reactive memory T cells had joined the SARS-CoV-2 response. Only a couple of mild cases were covered by the study, and larger cohorts that include severe cases with pre-infection samples were considered necessary. Whether the second-wave clones peaking on day 37 were SARS-CoV-2 specific was not confirmed. Clones contracting from day 15 to 85 had balanced CD4/CD8 phenotypes, while a second wave expanding from day 15 to 37 was biased towards CD4+. Contracting CD4+ clones were located mainly in the CM and EM memory subsets, whereas CD8+ clones were found to be enriched in EMRA.

This clonotype was observed a handful of times. Its antigen remains unidentified. No much larger clone exists at a distance of one base, and base qualities are not known. Ficoll-Paque density gradient centrifugation was used to isolate PBMCs. According to the germline V gene, CDR1 reads MGHRA and CDR2 reads YSYEKL. V is shortened by 1 base, J by 1 base, and the region joining them spans 5 bases. The CDR3 runs 14 residues from the cysteine to the phenylalanine. Solely the CDR3 DNA is kept, with 42 bases framed from the first base. TCRdb shows the sequencer as Illumina NovaSeq 6000. Using 5'RACE with constant-segment primers, TCRalpha and TCRbeta cDNA libraries were constructed, with sample barcodes and unique molecular identifiers added in the process. Trizol reagent was used to extract RNA from every sample. Library amplification was performed in two PCR steps, and a second sample barcode and Illumina TruSeq adapters were introduced in the second step. Libraries were sequenced on an Illumina NovaSeq with 2 x 150 bp paired-end reads. In the source study's methods: With migec v1.2.7, reads were demultiplexed and then collapsed into UMI-guided consensus sequences. Using mixcr v2.1.11, the UMI consensuses were aligned to TRA and TRB V and J templates and assembled into clonotypes. Clonotypes were classified as expanded or contracted when called significant by both edgeR and NoisET, with noise models trained on biological replicates. For edgeR calls, the cutoffs were a false discovery rate-adjusted p below 0.01 and a log2 fold-change threshold of 1. As an exploratory analysis of dynamics, max-normalized trajectories of the 1000 most abundant clonotypes were examined by PCA with hierarchical clustering. Each responding clone was given a CD4 or CD8 phenotype based on the CD4+ and CD8+ repertoires, which had been sequenced separately. TCRdb's own reprocessing of the public reads used fastp at Q25 and MiXCR and kept productive beta chains. Each CDR3 protein appears once, grouped with its most common genes and DNA. The V and J calls here are based on TCRdb, not the publication. This sample gives about 110,000 distinct CDR3 sequences in total; 20% to 25% of them show up just once. The top ten hold approximately 40% of the sample.

Rearrangement joined TRBV4-1 to TRBJ2-4; the D assignment is uncertain and may be TRBD1 or TRBD2, with 5 bases supporting each. The TCR was taken from a man aged 18 to 35 who had mild COVID-19 (a few samples of this study predate the infection). The sample titles of this study are shuffled in the database, so cell type and time point are left out; the donor was told from shared clones. Sequencing was performed on PBMCs or a T cell subset sorted from them (not recorded which). The CDR3 region has the sequence CASSQGGAKNIQYF. DNA sequence: TGCGCCAGCAGCCAAGGGGGGGCCAAAAACATTCAGTACTTC.